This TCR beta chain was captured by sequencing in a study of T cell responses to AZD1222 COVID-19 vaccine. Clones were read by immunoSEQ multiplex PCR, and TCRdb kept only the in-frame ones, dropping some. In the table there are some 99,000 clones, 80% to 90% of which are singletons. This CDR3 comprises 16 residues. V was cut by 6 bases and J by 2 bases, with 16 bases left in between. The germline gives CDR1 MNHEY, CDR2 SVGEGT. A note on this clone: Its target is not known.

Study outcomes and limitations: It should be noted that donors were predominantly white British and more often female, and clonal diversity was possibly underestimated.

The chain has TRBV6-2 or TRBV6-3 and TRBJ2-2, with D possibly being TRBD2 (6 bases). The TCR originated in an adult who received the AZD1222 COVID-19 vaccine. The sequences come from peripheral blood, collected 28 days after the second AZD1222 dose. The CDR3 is CASSSEGGGNTGELFF. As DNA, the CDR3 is TGTGCCAGCAGCTCGGAGGGCGGTGGAAACACCGGGGAGCTGTTTTTT.